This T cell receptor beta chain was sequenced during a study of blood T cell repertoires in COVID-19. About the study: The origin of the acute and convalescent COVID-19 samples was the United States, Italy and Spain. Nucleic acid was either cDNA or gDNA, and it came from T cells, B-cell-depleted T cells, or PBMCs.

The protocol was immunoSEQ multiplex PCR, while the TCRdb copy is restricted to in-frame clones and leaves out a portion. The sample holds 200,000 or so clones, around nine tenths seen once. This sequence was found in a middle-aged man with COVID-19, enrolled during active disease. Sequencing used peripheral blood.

CDR3 amino acids: CAWSVAGASNYGYTF. The CDR3 DNA sequence: TGTGCCTGGAGTGTGGCGGGAGCCTCGAACTATGGCTACACCTTC. This chain joins TRBV30 and TRBJ1-2; no clear D gene. Germline V gives CDR1 GTSNPN, CDR2 SVGIG (reference sequence). The length of the CDR3 is 15 residues. V lost 0 bases, J lost 2 bases, and 13 bases lay in between.